This passage covers 22 T cell receptor beta chains from one sample sequenced in a study of blood T cell repertoires in COVID-19. Clones were read by immunoSEQ multiplex PCR, and TCRdb kept only the in-frame ones, dropping some. This table has 160,000 or so clones, 85% to 90% appearing once. The specimen sequenced was PBMCs or T cells enriched from blood (not recorded which). The receptor source for this set is a woman between 45 and 60 years old who had recovered from COVID-19.

This clone was counted a single time. This rearrangement joins TRBV29-1 to TRBJ1-5; 8 bases agree with TRBD1. The junction had 2 bases not matched to a gene; V was cut back by 4 bases and J by 0 bases. CDR1 and CDR2 (germline): SQVTM, ANQGSEA. The CDR3 totals 14 residues. As DNA, the CDR3 is TGCAGCGTTGGGACAGGGATTAGCAATCAGCCCCAGCATTTT. It translates to CSVGTGISNQPQHF.

This chain's CDR3 is CASSDDRGRTEAFF. The CDR3 DNA reads as TGCGCCAGCAGCGACGACAGGGGCCGGACTGAAGCTTTCTTT. This chain connects TRBV5-1 to TRBJ1-1, with 8 bases fitting TRBD1. Germline values: CDR1 SGHRS, CDR2 YFSETQ. The CDR3 runs 14 residues. V was clipped by 4 bases and J by 5 bases; unmatched bases: 7.

The gene calls are TRBV11-3 and TRBJ1-2; D may be TRBD1 (6 bases). This CDR3 spans 14 amino acids. The germline V and J ends were trimmed by 1 base and 7 bases, with 13 bases remaining between them. Germline V gives CDR1 SGHNT, CDR2 YENEEA. In DNA form, the CDR3 reads TGTGCCAGCAGCTTAGGTACAGGGAGTTTTGGCTACACCTTC. Its translation: CASSLGTGSFGYTF.

The chain couples TRBV5-4 to TRBJ2-6; D gene uncertain. Per the germline V gene, CDR1 is SGHNT and CDR2 is YYREEE (reference sequence). The CDR3 has 16 amino acids. Trimming pared 0 bases from V and 0 bases from J, leaving 7 bases between. The CDR3 nucleotides read TGTGCCAGCAGCTTGGACGCCAGCTCTGGGGCCAACGTCCTGACTTTC. Residues: CASSLDASSGANVLTF.

This rearrangement joins TRBV29-1 to TRBJ2-3, with no clear D. V gave up 4 bases and J gave up 2 bases, with 10 bases separating them. Germline loops: CDR1 SQVTM, CDR2 ANQGSEA. CDR3 length equals 13 residues. CDR3 bases: TGCAGCGTTGCCAGCGTCGCCACAGATACGCAGTATTTT. This gives the protein CSVASVATDTQYF.

The chain uses TRBV6-6 and TRBJ1-1; 9 positions agree with TRBD1. Germline V CDR1 and CDR2: MNHNY, SVGAGI (reference sequence). The CDR3 length is 16 residues. Trimming cost V 7 bases and J 6 bases; bases outside gene matches: 15. The CDR3: CASTPRTGEDNPEAFF. In nucleotides, the CDR3 is TGTGCCAGCACCCCCCGGACAGGGGAGGATAACCCTGAAGCTTTCTTT.

V and J are TRBV7-6 and TRBJ2-2, with 13 bases fitting TRBD2. The CDR3 has 18 amino acids. The germline gives CDR1 SGHVS, CDR2 FNYEAQ. V shed 1 base, J shed 6 bases, and the junction held 8 bases outside the gene matches. The CDR3 here is CASSLGLAGGLSPGELFF. The DNA of the CDR3 is TGTGCCAGCAGCTTAGGACTAGCGGGGGGCTTGTCTCCCGGGGAGCTGTTTTTT. The complete variable domain, with remaining parts taken from reference TRBV7-6 and TRBJ2-2, reads GAGVSQSPRYKVTKRGQDVALRCDPISGHVSLYWYRQALGQGPEFLTYFNYEAQQDKSGLPNDRFSAERPEGSISTLTIQRTEQRDSAMYRCASSLGLAGGLSPGELFFGEGSRLTVL.

The chain employs TRBV5-1 and TRBJ2-4; a weak D match, TRBD1 (5 bases). Deletions cut 0 bases from V and 0 bases from J, with 7 bases between. CDR1 is SGHRS and CDR2 is YFSETQ in the germline V gene. This CDR3 spans 15 amino acids. The CDR3 DNA follows: TGCGCCAGCAGCTTGGGGGGCTTAGCCAAAAACATTCAGTACTTC. It translates to CASSLGGLAKNIQYF.

This rearrangement joins TRBV29-1 to TRBJ1-2; tentative D call: TRBD1 (6 bases). The V gene's germline CDR1 is SQVTM and CDR2 ANQGSEA. V was cut by 7 bases and J by 8 bases, with 17 bases left in between. The CDR3 loop spans 12 amino acids. CDR3 nucleotides: TGCAGCGGGCGGGGGCAGGAGGGAGGCTACACCTTC. Amino acids: CSGRGQEGGYTF. Together with reference TRBV29-1 and TRBJ1-2, the CDR3 gives the full variable domain: SAVISQKPSRDICQRGTSLTIQCQVDSQVTMMFWYRQQPGQSLTLIATANQGSEATYESGFVIDKFPISRPNLTFSTLTVSNMSPEDSSIYLCSGRGQEGGYTFGSGTRLTVV.

The chain combines TRBV5-6 with TRBJ2-1, with D perhaps TRBD2 (6 bases). Trimming left V 4 bases short and J 4 bases short, with 9 bases between. CDR1 is SGHDT, CDR2 YYEEEE, per germline. This CDR3 is built from 13 residues. Written as DNA, the CDR3 is TGTGCCAGCAGCCTCGGGAGTTACAATGAGCAGTTCTTC. Translation gives CASSLGSYNEQFF.

This chain uses TRBV7-2 with TRBJ1-2; the D gene is possibly TRBD1 (6 bases). V was shortened by 2 bases and J by 3 bases, with 13 bases between the two germline ends. The CDR3 has 15 residues. Per the germline V gene, CDR1 is SGHTA and CDR2 is FQGNSA. CDR3 sequence (DNA): TGTGCCAGCAGCTTACAAAGGGGGAGTCACTATGGCTACACCTTC. This codes for CASSLQRGSHYGYTF.

The V and J genes are TRBV5-6 and TRBJ1-1; TRBD1 might be the D (6 bases). CDR3 length: 15 residues. CDR1 is SGHDT, CDR2 YYEEEE, per germline. Between the trimmed V and J ends, which lost 4 bases and 1 base, there was a span of 14 bases. The CDR3 reads CASSRVDRKNTEAFF. The CDR3 nucleotides are TGTGCCAGCAGCCGAGTGGACAGAAAGAACACTGAAGCTTTCTTT.

This chain connects TRBV7-9 to TRBJ2-1; D may be TRBD1 (6 bases). The ends were cut back, 5 bases at V and 12 bases at J, with 14 bases in the middle. The CDR3 runs to 12 residues. Looked up from germline, CDR1 is SEHNR and CDR2 is FQNEAQ (reference sequence). The CDR3 loop reads CASSPTGQWQFF. The CDR3 region has the DNA TGTGCCAGCAGCCCTACGGGACAATGGCAGTTCTTC.

The rearrangement joins TRBV19 to TRBJ2-3, with D possibly matching TRBD1 (5 bases). Between the trimmed V and J ends, which lost 7 bases and 0 bases, there was a span of 14 bases. The CDR3 is 15 residues long. The germline gives CDR1 LNHDA, CDR2 SQIVND (reference sequence). This chain's CDR3 is CASTWGGDSTDTQYF. As DNA, the CDR3 is TGTGCCAGTACGTGGGGCGGCGATAGCACAGATACGCAGTATTTT.

The chain couples TRBV6-2 or TRBV6-3 to TRBJ2-7; D is undetermined. Per germline, CDR1 MNHEY and CDR2 SVGEGT. Trimming removed 3 bases at V and 3 bases at J, with 3 bases between. This CDR3 contains 11 residues. CDR3 DNA: TGTGCCAGCAGTTATATCTACGAGCAGTACTTC. The encoded protein is CASSYIYEQYF.

This clone was seen just once. The rearrangement links TRBV7-2 to TRBJ2-2; D is possibly TRBD2 (6 bases). In germline, CDR1 is SGHTA, CDR2 FQGNSA. The CDR3 spans 16 residues. V lost 2 bases to trimming and J lost 5 bases, with 15 bases between them. The CDR3 coding sequence is TGTGCCAGCAGCTTATTCGGGGGAGCGTCGACCGGGGAGCTGTTTTTT. Protein sequence: CASSLFGGASTGELFF.

The V call is TRBV7-3, the J call TRBJ2-5; TRBD2 matches at 8 bases. The CDR3 is 16 amino acids. Germline lookup yields CDR1 SGHTA and CDR2 FQGTGA. V gave up 1 base and J gave up 4 bases; unmatched junction bases: 8. CDR3 sequence reads: CASSLNRGGRGETQYF. Here the CDR3 DNA reads TGTGCCAGCAGCTTAAATCGGGGGGGCCGCGGAGAGACCCAGTACTTC.

This chain uses TRBV6-5 with TRBJ1-1, with D possibly being TRBD1 (5 bases). The CDR3 loop spans 13 amino acids. The germline V and J ends were trimmed by 6 bases and 2 bases, with 10 bases remaining between them. In germline, CDR1 is MNHEY, CDR2 SVGAGI. CDR3 nucleotide sequence: TGTGCCAGCAGGGGGGGGAAAAACACTGAAGCTTTCTTT. Protein: CASRGGKNTEAFF.

This clone was seen once. The chain carries TRBV25-1 and TRBJ1-2; TRBD1 is a possible D gene (6 bases). This CDR3 is 13 amino acids long. Per germline, CDR1 MGHDK and CDR2 SYGVNS. V shed 4 bases and J shed 10 bases, with 16 bases lying between them. The chain's CDR3 is CASSAPLQGPYTF. CDR3 coding DNA: TGTGCCAGCAGTGCCCCTTTACAGGGTCCCTACACCTTC.

The rearrangement uses TRBV15 and TRBJ1-4, with a possible D match to TRBD1 (5 bases). The CDR3 sequence is 12 residues long. V gave up 7 bases and J gave up 7 bases, with 10 bases separating them. Germline V gives CDR1 LNHNV, CDR2 YYDKDF (reference sequence). The CDR3 DNA is TGTGCCACCACAGGGTCTGGTGAAAAACTGTTTTTT. Amino acids: CATTGSGEKLFF.

In this sample, this clone turned up once. The chain has TRBV15 and TRBJ2-3; D is unclear. The V and J ends lost 0 bases and 0 bases respectively, with 10 bases between them. Per the germline V gene, CDR1 is LNHNV and CDR2 is YYDKDF (reference sequence). The CDR3 loop spans 16 amino acids. The CDR3 coding sequence is TGTGCCACCAGCAGAGAACTTCTAACTAGCACAGATACGCAGTATTTT. Protein: CATSRELLTSTDTQYF.

The J gene is TRBJ2-7, the V gene TRBV4-3; TRBD2 might be the D (7 bases). V was shortened by 0 bases and J by 6 bases, with 9 bases between the two germline ends. This CDR3 comprises 13 residues. CDR1 is LGHNA, CDR2 YSLEER, per germline. CDR3 in amino acids: CASSQERGGEQYF. For the CDR3, the DNA is TGCGCCAGCAGCCAAGAAAGGGGGGGCGAGCAGTACTTC.